The next 5 T cell receptor beta chains were all read from a single sample in a study of shared clonotypes between healthy human individuals. Clones were read by immunoSEQ multiplex PCR, and TCRdb kept only the in-frame ones, dropping some. This sample has 500,000 to 700,000 clones, with 85% to 95% found just once. It was CD45RO-negative cells, positively selected for CCR7, that made up naive CD8 cells, with terminally differentiated effector memory CD45RA+ cells excluded. Sequencing was done on a sample of naive CD8+ T cells sorted from blood. These receptors were obtained from a woman in her thirties in good health.

The chain carries TRBV9 and TRBJ2-7, with a possible D match to TRBD2 (6 bases). Germline lookup yields CDR1 SGDLS and CDR2 YYNGEE. The V end was cut by 0 bases, the J end by 4 bases, with 14 bases between. The CDR3 loop spans 15 amino acids. In DNA, the CDR3 is TGTGCCAGCAGCGTAGCGGGAGACCTATTATACGAGCAGTACTTC. Its protein is CASSVAGDLLYEQYF.

This chain uses TRBV13 with TRBJ1-2; 9 bases map to TRBD1. J was trimmed by 4 bases and V by 5 bases; bases with no gene match: 5. Germline V gene lookup returns CDR1 PRHDT and CDR2 FYEKMQ (reference sequence). The CDR3 is made up of 14 amino acids. The CDR3 DNA sequence: TGTGCCAGCAGCCCGGGACAGGGCGTCTATGGCTACACCTTC. Residues: CASSPGQGVYGYTF.

The rearrangement links TRBV13 to TRBJ2-1; either TRBD1 or TRBD2 may supply D (6 bases each). Germline lookup yields CDR1 PRHDT and CDR2 FYEKMQ (reference sequence). The V gene lost 3 bases and the J gene lost 4 bases, with 16 bases spanning the gap. This CDR3 comprises 16 residues. The CDR3 region is CASSFRGASTYNEQFF. The CDR3 DNA follows: TGTGCCAGCAGCTTTAGGGGGGCTTCAACATACAATGAGCAGTTCTTC. The complete variable domain, with remaining parts taken from reference TRBV13 and TRBJ2-1, reads AAGVIQSPRHLIKEKRETATLKCYPIPRHDTVYWYQQGPGQDPQFLISFYEKMQSDKGSIPDRFSAQQFSDYHSELNMSSLELGDSALYFCASSFRGASTYNEQFFGPGTRLTVL.

This chain connects TRBV2 to TRBJ2-3, with TRBD1 as a possible D gene (6 bases). The CDR3 spans 14 residues. Germline values: CDR1 SNHLY, CDR2 FYNNEI. Trimming stripped 6 bases from V and 3 bases from J, with 13 bases between. The CDR3 protein is CASSRQGLTDTQYF. As DNA, the CDR3 is TGTGCCAGCAGCAGGCAGGGGTTAACAGATACGCAGTATTTT.

V gene TRBV11-2 combines with J gene TRBJ2-7; D is uncertain. The V end lost 5 bases, the J end lost 7 bases, and 9 bases lay between the germline ends. Germline V gene data show CDR1 as SGHAT and CDR2 as FQNNGV. This CDR3 is built from 11 residues. The chain's CDR3 is CASSHRGEQYF. The CDR3 coding sequence is TGTGCCAGCAGCCACCGTGGGGAGCAGTACTTC.